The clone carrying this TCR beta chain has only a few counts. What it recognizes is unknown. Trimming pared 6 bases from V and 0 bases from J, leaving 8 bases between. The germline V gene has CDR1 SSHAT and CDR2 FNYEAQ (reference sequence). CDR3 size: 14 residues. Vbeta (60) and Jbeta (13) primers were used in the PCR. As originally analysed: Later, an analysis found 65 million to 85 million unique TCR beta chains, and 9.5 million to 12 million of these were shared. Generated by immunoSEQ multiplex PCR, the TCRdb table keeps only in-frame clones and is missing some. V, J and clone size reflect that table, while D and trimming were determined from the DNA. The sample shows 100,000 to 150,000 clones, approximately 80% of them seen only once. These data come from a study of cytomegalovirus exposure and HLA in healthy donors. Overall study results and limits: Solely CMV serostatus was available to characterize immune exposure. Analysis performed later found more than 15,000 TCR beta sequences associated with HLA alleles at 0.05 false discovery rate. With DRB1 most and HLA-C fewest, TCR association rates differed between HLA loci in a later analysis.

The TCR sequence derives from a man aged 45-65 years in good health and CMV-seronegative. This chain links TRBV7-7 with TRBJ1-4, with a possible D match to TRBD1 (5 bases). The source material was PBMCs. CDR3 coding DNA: TGTGCCAGCAGTCGGGGGGCAACTAATGAAAAACTGTTTTTT. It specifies CASSRGATNEKLFF.